This T cell receptor (beta chain) was observed in a study of identical twins. Findings and caveats of the study: Models underestimated how often monozygotic twins shared out-of-frame TCR alpha. Instead of following the same donors, the conclusions were based on cross-sectional statistical analysis.

A universal primer site was added by template switching, and unique molecular identifiers were carried by the cDNA. TCRdb ran MiXCR on the 5' RACE reads and lists one entry per CDR3 protein. The data hold hundreds of thousands of distinct CDR3 sequences, with around 8.6% observed a single time. The CDR3 is 14 amino acids. Per germline, CDR1 DFQATT and CDR2 SNEGSKA (reference sequence). The V and J ends lost 1 base and 4 bases respectively, with 14 bases between them. This clonotype was counted between two and nine times. What it binds is unknown. These data are also associated with another study on yellow fever vaccine responses in identical twins.

Sequencing used PBMCs. The clonotype was recovered from a woman under 30 in good health. The chain couples TRBV20-1 to TRBJ2-7, with D hard to call. CDR3 loop: CSARVWSFGYEQYF. DNA for the CDR3: TGCAGTGCTAGAGTCTGGTCCTTTGGTTACGAGCAGTACTTC.